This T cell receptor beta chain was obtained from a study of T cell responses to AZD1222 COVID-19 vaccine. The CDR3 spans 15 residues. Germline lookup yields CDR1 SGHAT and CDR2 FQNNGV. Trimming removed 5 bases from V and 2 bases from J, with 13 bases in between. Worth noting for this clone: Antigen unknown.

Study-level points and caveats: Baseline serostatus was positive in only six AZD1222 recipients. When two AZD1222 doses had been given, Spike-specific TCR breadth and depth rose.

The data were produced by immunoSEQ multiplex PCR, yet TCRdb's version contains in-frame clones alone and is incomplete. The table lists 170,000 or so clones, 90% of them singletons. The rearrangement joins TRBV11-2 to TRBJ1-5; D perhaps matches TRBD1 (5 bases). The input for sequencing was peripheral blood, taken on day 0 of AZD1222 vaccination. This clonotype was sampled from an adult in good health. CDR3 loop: CASSASGIGNQPQHF. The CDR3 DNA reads TGTGCCAGCAGCGCTTCAGGGATTGGCAATCAGCCCCAGCATTTT.